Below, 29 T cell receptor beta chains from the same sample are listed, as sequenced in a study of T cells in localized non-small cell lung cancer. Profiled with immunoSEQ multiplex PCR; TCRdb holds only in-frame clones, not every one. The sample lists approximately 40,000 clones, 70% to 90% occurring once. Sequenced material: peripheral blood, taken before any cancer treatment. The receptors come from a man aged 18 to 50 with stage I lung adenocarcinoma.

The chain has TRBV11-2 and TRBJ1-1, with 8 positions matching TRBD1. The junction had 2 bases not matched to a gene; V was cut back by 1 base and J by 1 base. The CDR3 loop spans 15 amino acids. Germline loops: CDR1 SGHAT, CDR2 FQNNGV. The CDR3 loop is CASSLGGTGNTEAFF. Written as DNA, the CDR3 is TGTGCCAGCAGCTTAGGAGGGACAGGGAACACTGAAGCTTTCTTT.

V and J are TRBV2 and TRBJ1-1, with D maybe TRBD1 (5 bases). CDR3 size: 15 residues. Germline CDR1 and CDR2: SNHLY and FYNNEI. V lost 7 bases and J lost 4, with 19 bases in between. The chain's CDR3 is CASKTSGRVGTEAFF. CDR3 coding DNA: TGTGCCAGCAAAACCTCGGGCAGGGTGGGCACTGAAGCTTTCTTT.

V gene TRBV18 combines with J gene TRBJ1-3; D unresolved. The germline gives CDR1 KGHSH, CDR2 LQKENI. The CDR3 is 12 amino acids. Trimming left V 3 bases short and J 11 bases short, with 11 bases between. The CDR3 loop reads CASSPEGFAIYF. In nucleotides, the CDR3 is TGTGCCAGCTCACCCGAAGGGTTCGCCATATATTTT.

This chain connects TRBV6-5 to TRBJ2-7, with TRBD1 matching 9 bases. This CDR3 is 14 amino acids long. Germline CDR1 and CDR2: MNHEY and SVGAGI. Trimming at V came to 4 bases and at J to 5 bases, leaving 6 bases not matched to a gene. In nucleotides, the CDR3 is TGTGCCAGCAGTTTACGGACAGGGGACCACGAGCAGTACTTC. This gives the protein CASSLRTGDHEQYF.

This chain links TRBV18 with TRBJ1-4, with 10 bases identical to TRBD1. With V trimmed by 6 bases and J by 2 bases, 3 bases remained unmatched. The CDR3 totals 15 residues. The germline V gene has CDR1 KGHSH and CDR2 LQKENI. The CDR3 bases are TGTGCCAGCTCCCGGGACAGGGGCACTAATGAAAAACTGTTTTTT. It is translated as CASSRDRGTNEKLFF. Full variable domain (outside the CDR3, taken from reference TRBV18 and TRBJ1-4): NAGVMQNPRHLVRRRGQEARLRCSPMKGHSHVYWYRQLPEEGLKFMVYLQKENIIDESGMPKERFSAEFPKEGPSILRIQQVVRGDSAAYFCASSRDRGTNEKLFFGSGTQLSVL.

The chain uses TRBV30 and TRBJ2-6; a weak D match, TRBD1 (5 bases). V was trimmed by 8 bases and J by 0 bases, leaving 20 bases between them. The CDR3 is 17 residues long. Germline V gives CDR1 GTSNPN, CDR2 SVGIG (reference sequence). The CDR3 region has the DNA TGTGCCGGTCGCCTTAGACAGTATTCCTCTGGGGCCAACGTCCTGACTTTC. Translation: CAGRLRQYSSGANVLTF.

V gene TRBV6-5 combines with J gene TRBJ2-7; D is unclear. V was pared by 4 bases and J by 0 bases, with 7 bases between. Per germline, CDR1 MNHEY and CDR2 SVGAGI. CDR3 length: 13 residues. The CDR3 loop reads CASSSLSSYEQYF. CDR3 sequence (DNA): TGTGCCAGCAGTTCTCTGAGCTCCTACGAGCAGTACTTC.

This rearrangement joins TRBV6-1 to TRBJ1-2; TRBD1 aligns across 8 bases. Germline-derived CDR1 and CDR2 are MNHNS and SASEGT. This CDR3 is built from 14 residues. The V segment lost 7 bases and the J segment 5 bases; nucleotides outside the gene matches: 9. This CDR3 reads CASTPGTGGYGYTF. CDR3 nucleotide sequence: TGTGCCAGCACCCCAGGGACAGGAGGGTATGGCTACACCTTC.

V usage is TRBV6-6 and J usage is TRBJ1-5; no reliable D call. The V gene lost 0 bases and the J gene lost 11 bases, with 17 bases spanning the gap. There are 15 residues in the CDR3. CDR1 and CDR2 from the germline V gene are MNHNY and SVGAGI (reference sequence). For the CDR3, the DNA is TGTGCCAGCAGTTACTCGTCCAACGCAGAATCAGCCCAGCATTTT. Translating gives CASSYSSNAESAQHF.

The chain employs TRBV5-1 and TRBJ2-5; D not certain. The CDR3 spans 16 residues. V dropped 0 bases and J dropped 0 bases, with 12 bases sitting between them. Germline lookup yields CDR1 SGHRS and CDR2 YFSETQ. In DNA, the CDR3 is TGCGCCAGCAGCTTGGAGAGTGCCCTCTACCAAGAGACCCAGTACTTC. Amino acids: CASSLESALYQETQYF.

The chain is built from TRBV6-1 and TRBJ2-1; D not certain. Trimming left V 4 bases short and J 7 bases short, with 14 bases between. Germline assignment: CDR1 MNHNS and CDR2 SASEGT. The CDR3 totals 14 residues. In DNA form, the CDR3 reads TGTGCCAGCAGTGTCCTGTCCCCGCCGAATGAGCAGTTCTTC. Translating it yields CASSVLSPPNEQFF.

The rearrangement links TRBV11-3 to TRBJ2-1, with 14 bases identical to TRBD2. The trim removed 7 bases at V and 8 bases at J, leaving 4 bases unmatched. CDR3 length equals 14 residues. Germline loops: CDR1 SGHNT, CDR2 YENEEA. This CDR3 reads CASKKTSGGDEQFF. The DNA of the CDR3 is TGTGCCAGCAAAAAGACTAGCGGGGGGGATGAGCAGTTCTTC.

In DNA, the CDR3 is TGTGCCAGCTCACCTGCACAGCAGAACGAAAAACTGTTTTTT. It specifies CASSPAQQNEKLFF. The chain combines TRBV18 with TRBJ1-4; D call uncertain. The CDR3 runs to 14 residues. Germline-derived CDR1 and CDR2 are KGHSH and LQKENI. V lost 3 bases to trimming and J lost 8 bases, with 13 bases between them.

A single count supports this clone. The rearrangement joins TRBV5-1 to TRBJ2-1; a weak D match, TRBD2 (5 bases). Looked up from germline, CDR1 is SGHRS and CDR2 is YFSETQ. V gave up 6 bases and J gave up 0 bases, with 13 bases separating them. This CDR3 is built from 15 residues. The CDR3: CASNQDGDSYNEQFF. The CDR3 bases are TGCGCCAGCAACCAGGACGGGGACTCCTACAATGAGCAGTTCTTC. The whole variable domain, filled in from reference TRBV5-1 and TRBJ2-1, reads KAGVTQTPRYLIKTRGQQVTLSCSPISGHRSVSWYQQTPGQGLQFLFEYFSETQRNKGNFPGRFSGRQFSNSRSEMNVSTLELGDSALYLCASNQDGDSYNEQFFGPGTRLTVL.

The DNA of the CDR3 is TGCGCCAGCAGTGAGGTGGGGACTAGCGGGGAAGAGACCCAGTACTTC. Amino acid sequence: CASSEVGTSGEETQYF. J is TRBJ2-5 and V is TRBV10-1; TRBD2 agrees at 13 bases. J was trimmed by 3 bases and V by 2 bases; bases with no gene match: 3. CDR1 and CDR2 from the germline V gene are WNHNN and SYGVQD (reference sequence). The CDR3 has 16 residues.

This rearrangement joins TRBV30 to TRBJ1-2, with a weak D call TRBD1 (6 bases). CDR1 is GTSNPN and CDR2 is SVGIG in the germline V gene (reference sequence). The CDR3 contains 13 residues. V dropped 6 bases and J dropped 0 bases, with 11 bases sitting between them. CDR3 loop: CACSGTPNYGYTF. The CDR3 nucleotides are TGTGCCTGTTCCGGGACACCTAACTATGGCTACACCTTC.

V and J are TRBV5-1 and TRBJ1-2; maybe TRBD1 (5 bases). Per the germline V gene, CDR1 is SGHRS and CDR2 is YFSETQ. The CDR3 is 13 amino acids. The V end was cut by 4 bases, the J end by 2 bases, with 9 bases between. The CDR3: CASSRDGNYGYTF. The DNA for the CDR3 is TGCGCCAGCAGCCGGGACGGAAACTATGGCTACACCTTC.

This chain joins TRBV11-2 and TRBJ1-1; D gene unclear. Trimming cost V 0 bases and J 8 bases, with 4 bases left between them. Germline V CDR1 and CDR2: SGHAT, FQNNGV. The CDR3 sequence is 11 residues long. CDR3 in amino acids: CASSLEREAFF. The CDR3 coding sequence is TGTGCCAGCAGCTTAGAGAGGGAAGCTTTCTTT.

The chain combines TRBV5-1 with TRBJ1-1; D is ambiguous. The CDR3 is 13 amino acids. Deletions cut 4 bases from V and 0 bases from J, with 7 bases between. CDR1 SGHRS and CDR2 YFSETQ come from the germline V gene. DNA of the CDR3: TGCGCCAGCAGCGCCGGGCTGAACACTGAAGCTTTCTTT. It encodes CASSAGLNTEAFF.

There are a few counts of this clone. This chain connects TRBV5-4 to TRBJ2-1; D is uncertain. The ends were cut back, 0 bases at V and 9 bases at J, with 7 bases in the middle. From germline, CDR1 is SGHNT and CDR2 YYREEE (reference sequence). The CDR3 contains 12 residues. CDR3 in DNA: TGTGCCAGCAGCTTGGCCGGGCCTGAGCAGTTCTTC. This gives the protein CASSLAGPEQFF.

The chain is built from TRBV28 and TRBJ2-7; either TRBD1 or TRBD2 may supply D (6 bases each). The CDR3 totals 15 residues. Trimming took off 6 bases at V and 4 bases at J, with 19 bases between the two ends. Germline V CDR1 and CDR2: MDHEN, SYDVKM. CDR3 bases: TGTGCCAGCAGCCAACAGGGAGGAGGGAGGTACGAGCAGTACTTC. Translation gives CASSQQGGGRYEQYF.

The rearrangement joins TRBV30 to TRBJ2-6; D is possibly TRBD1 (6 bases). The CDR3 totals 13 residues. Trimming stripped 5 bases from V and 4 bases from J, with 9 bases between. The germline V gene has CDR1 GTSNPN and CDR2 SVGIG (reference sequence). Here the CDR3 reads CAWQGLGANVLTF. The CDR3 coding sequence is TGTGCCTGGCAGGGGTTGGGGGCCAACGTCCTGACTTTC. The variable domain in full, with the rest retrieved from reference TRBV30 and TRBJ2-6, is SQTIHQWPATLVQPVGSPLSLECTVEGTSNPNLYWYRQAAGRGLQLLFYSVGIGQISSEVPQNLSASRPQDRQFILSSKKLLLSDSGFYLCAWQGLGANVLTFGAGSRLTVL.

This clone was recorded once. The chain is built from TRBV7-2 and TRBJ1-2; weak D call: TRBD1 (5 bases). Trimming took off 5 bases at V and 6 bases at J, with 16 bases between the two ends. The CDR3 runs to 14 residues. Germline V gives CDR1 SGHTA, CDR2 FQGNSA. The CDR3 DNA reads TGTGCCAGCAGCCCGACAGCGGTCTTCCATGGCTACACCTTC. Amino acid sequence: CASSPTAVFHGYTF.

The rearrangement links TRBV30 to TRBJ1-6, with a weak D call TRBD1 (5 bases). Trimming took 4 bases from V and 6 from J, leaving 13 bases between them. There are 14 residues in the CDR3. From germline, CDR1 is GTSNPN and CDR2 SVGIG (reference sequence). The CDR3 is CAWNTGHINSPLHF. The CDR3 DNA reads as TGTGCCTGGAATACAGGACATATTAATTCACCCCTCCACTTT.

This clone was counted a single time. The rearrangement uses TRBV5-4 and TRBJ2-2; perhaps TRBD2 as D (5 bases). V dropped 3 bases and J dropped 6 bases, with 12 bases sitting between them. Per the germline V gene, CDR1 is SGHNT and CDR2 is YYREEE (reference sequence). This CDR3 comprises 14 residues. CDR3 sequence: CASSSPDSAGELFF. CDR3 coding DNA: TGTGCCAGCAGCTCCCCGGACTCCGCCGGGGAGCTGTTTTTT.

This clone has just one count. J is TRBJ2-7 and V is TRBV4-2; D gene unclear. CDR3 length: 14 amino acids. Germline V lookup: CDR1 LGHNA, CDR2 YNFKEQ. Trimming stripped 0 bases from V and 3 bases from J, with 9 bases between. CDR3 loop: CASSQDGKGYEQYF. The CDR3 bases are TGTGCCAGCAGCCAAGATGGGAAAGGCTACGAGCAGTACTTC.

Written as DNA, the CDR3 is TGTGCCAGCTCCCAGGGACAGGGTTCGTACTATGGCTACACCTTC. The encoded protein is CASSQGQGSYYGYTF. The chain couples TRBV18 to TRBJ1-2, with 9 bases identical to TRBD1. Germline CDR1 reads KGHSH; CDR2 reads LQKENI. Germline trimming cut 6 bases from V and 3 bases from J; bases unmatched to any gene: 8. The CDR3 length is 15 residues. The variable domain in full, with the rest retrieved from reference TRBV18 and TRBJ1-2, is NAGVMQNPRHLVRRRGQEARLRCSPMKGHSHVYWYRQLPEEGLKFMVYLQKENIIDESGMPKERFSAEFPKEGPSILRIQQVVRGDSAAYFCASSQGQGSYYGYTFGSGTRLTVV.

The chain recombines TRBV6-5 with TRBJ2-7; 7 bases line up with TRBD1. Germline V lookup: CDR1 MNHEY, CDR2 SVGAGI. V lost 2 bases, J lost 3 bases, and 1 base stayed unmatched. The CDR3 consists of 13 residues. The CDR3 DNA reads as TGTGCCAGCAGTTACGGGACAGTCTACGAGCAGTACTTC. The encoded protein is CASSYGTVYEQYF.

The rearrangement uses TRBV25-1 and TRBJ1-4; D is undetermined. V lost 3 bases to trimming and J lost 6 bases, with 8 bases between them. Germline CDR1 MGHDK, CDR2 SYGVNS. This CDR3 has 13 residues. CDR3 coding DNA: TGTGCCAGCAGTGAGGTTGGGGATGAAAAACTGTTTTTT. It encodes CASSEVGDEKLFF.